This TCR beta chain was obtained from a study of long-term antiretroviral therapy in people with HIV. Study context: The 2015 immediate-ART recommendation came about a decade after the earliest samples.

The study, taken as a whole, reports: Clonotypes expanded prior to ART showed repertoire dominance at all sampled time points.

V shed 7 bases and J shed 5 bases, with 23 bases lying between them. The germline V gene encodes CDR1 LNHDA and CDR2 SQIVND (reference sequence). The CDR3 loop spans 16 amino acids. This was the immunoSEQ v3.0 assay at survey level. Sequencing set out to capture roughly 40,000-55,000 T-cell genomes per sample. Clones were sequenced by immunoSEQ multiplex PCR, and TCRdb holds only the in-frame ones, with some missing. The profile shows around 32,000 clones, roughly 98% of them singletons. A remark on this clone: Its antigen is still unknown.

The chain joins TRBV19 to TRBJ2-5; D perhaps matches TRBD1 (5 bases). This clonotype originated in a man aged 25-45 years with HIV. The sequenced sample was unsorted PBMCs, obtained 7.6 years after starting antiretroviral therapy. CDR3 in amino acids: CASKISTAHSGETQYF. The CDR3 region has the DNA TGTGCCAGTAAAATCAGCACGGCACACTCAGGGGAGACCCAGTACTTC.